This T cell receptor beta chain is from a study of T cell repertoires in cytomegalovirus infection (dated by TCRdb to the late 2010s). About the investigation overall: Alongside well-studied HLA-B-restricted epitopes, the peptide stimulations were aimed at recently identified HLA-C-restricted CMV epitopes, whose presentation resists viral immunomodulation. Because public TCR beta signatures pointed to carriage of CMV infection together with the matching HLA type, the HLA type of each donor mattered for the analysis.

The sample was run on an Illumina HiSeq 1500. Starting from the raw public reads, TCRdb applied fastp trimming at Q25, assembled clones with MiXCR and retained in-frame beta chains. Rows with a matching CDR3 protein are joined into one entry that keeps the most common DNA and genes. For this sample there are fewer than 950,000 distinct CDR3 sequences; 30% to 35% appear just once. Around 11% of the sample belongs to the ten largest clones. With regard to this clonotype: Its antigen is currently not known. Base-call qualities are not available, and no considerably larger clone is one nucleotide away.

Sample treatment or condition, as interpreted from the label and publication: in vitro stimulation with specific CMV peptide epitopes to enrich CMV-specific T cells. Findings and caveats that apply to the study as a whole: In both this cohort and an independent cohort of a few hundred donors, the cumulative frequency of public TCR beta family members distinguished carriers of CMV infection plus the relevant HLA type. In the ex vivo response, HLA-C-restricted CMV-specific TCR beta clonotypes were dominant, and in two of eight donors the single most frequent clonotype came from this HLA-C-restricted group.

The clonotype originates from a human donor in good health (CMV status not recorded). Some clones in this sample may be carry-over from other donors' samples. The specimen was cultured CD8+ T cells from PBMCs, collected from culture after CMV antigen stimulation.

The nucleotide sequence reads TGTGCCAGCTCACCACTTTTCGAGACTAGCGGGGGAGAGACCCAGTACTTC. The encoded protein is CASSPLFETSGGETQYF. This chain joins TRBV18 to TRBJ2-5; the junction holds 12 bases that match TRBD2. Germline trimming: 1 base from V, 4 bases from J; junction bases outside gene matches: 7. CDR1 and CDR2 (KGHSH, LQKENI) derive from the germline V gene. The CDR3 holds 17 amino acids from the cysteine to the phenylalanine. The entry retains the CDR3 DNA only, 51 bases that are in frame from base 1. Extended through the reference TRBV18 and TRBJ2-5 proteins, this CDR3 yields the full variable domain: NAGVMQNPRHLVRRRGQEARLRCSPMKGHSHVYWYRQLPEEGLKFMVYLQKENIIDESGMPKERFSAEFPKEGPSILRIQQVVRGDSAAYFCASSPLFETSGGETQYFGPGTRLLVL.